The next 27 T cell receptor beta chains were all read from a single sample in a study of T cells after yellow fever vaccination. TCRdb itself ran the 5' RACE reads through MiXCR, one entry per CDR3 protein. The profile shows some 600,000 distinct CDR3 sequences, approximately 13% of them singletons. The sample in question was PBMCs, obtained on the day of the yellow fever booster vaccination. Receptors originate from a man younger than 40 who received the YFV17D yellow fever vaccine.

The gene calls are TRBV5-1 and TRBJ2-1; no definite D call. Germline V gives CDR1 SGHRS, CDR2 YFSETQ. CDR3 size: 14 residues. Trimming stripped 4 bases from V and 4 bases from J, with 12 bases between. CDR3: CASSLTDQYNEQFF. The CDR3 DNA reads as TGCGCCAGCAGCCTCACCGACCAGTACAATGAGCAGTTCTTC.

The chain recombines TRBV20-1 with TRBJ2-3; 8 bases fit TRBD2. Trimming removed 5 bases from V and 1 base from J; junction bases left unmatched: 2. Germline V gene data show CDR1 as DFQATT and CDR2 as SNEGSKA (reference sequence). CDR3 length equals 13 residues. This CDR3 reads CSAERERTDTQYF. The CDR3 DNA follows: TGCAGTGCTGAGCGGGAGCGCACAGATACGCAGTATTTT.

Worth noting for this clonotype: This may be a read error: a much more frequent sequence differs by one nucleotide. The J gene is TRBJ2-1, the V gene TRBV11-2; TRBD1 matches 8 bases. This CDR3 contains 14 residues. Germline lookup yields CDR1 SGHAT and CDR2 FQNNGV. CDR3 loop: CASSRWDRYNKQFF. CDR3 DNA sequence: TGTGCCAGCAGCCGCTGGGACAGGTACAATAAGCAGTTCTTC.

This clonotype was seen only a few times. The chain has TRBV12-3 or TRBV12-4 and TRBJ2-1; 7 bases agree with TRBD1. The CDR3 spans 13 residues. V lost 1 base to trimming and J lost 9 bases; unmatched junction nucleotides: 3. The CDR3 DNA reads TGTGCCAGCAGTTTAGGGACAGGAGGTGAGCAGTTCTTC. This codes for CASSLGTGGEQFF.

The gene calls are TRBV6-2 or TRBV6-3 and TRBJ2-5; D remains ambiguous. The V end was cut by 6 bases, the J end by 4 bases, with 9 bases between. The CDR3 spans 12 residues. Per germline, CDR1 MNHEY and CDR2 SVGEGT. CDR3 sequence reads: CASRHRRETQYF. The CDR3 DNA is TGTGCCAGCAGGCACCGCCGAGAGACCCAGTACTTC.

The CDR3 loop reads CASSFPPGLAGVEQYF. In DNA, the CDR3 is TGTGCCAGCAGCTTCCCTCCGGGACTAGCGGGAGTCGAGCAGTACTTC. The chain couples TRBV5-5 to TRBJ2-7; TRBD2 agrees at 14 bases. The CDR3 loop spans 16 amino acids. V dropped 2 bases and J dropped 6; count of bases not matched to a gene: 7. The germline V gene has CDR1 SGHKS and CDR2 YYEKEE (reference sequence).

The V call is TRBV27, the J call TRBJ2-7, with D tentatively TRBD2 (5 bases). Germline CDR1 is MNHEY and CDR2 is SMNVEV (reference sequence). Trimming removed 4 bases at V and 3 bases at J, with 10 bases between. The CDR3 covers 13 residues. This CDR3 is CASSSYGLYEQYF. DNA of the CDR3: TGTGCCAGCAGTTCCTACGGACTCTACGAGCAGTACTTC.

This clonotype was seen more than once but under ten times. V and J are TRBV7-9 and TRBJ2-2; D call uncertain. CDR3 size: 13 residues. The germline V and J ends were trimmed by 1 base and 7 bases, with 7 bases remaining between them. CDR1 and CDR2 (germline): SEHNR, FQNEAQ (reference sequence). The CDR3 loop reads CASSLGSRGELFF. The CDR3 DNA reads as TGTGCCAGCAGCTTAGGGAGCCGCGGGGAGCTGTTTTTT.

This clonotype was counted a few times. V usage is TRBV5-6 and J usage is TRBJ1-6; the match to TRBD1 covers 8 bases. This CDR3 is 15 amino acids long. Looked up from germline, CDR1 is SGHDT and CDR2 is YYEEEE. V was clipped by 5 bases and J by 11 bases; unmatched bases: 12. CDR3 amino acids: CASRLRTGLKAPLHF. The DNA of the CDR3 is TGTGCCAGCAGACTACGGACAGGGTTAAAGGCACCCCTCCACTTT.

This clonotype was seen a handful of times. The V gene is TRBV4-3, the J gene TRBJ2-6; TRBD2 matches 7 bases. V shed 4 bases and J 0 bases; nucleotides not matched to a gene: 9. Germline CDR1 is LGHNA and CDR2 is YSLEER. The CDR3 has 18 residues. DNA for the CDR3: TGCGCCAGCAGCCTGGGACTAACTGAGTACTCTGGGGCCAACGTCCTGACTTTC. Protein product: CASSLGLTEYSGANVLTF.

The chain links TRBV20-1 to TRBJ2-3; TRBD1 agrees at 12 bases. This CDR3 contains 15 residues. The germline gives CDR1 DFQATT, CDR2 SNEGSKA (reference sequence). J was trimmed by 6 bases and V by 2 bases; bases with no gene match: 6. CDR3 amino acids: CSARPGQGAPDTQYF. The CDR3, as DNA: TGCAGTGCTAGACCGGGACAGGGGGCGCCGGATACGCAGTATTTT.

This clonotype has just a few counts. This chain joins TRBV6-1 and TRBJ2-1; 13 nucleotides line up with TRBD2. J gave up 7 bases and V 6 bases, and 6 bases lay outside the gene matches. CDR1 is MNHNS and CDR2 is SASEGT in the germline V gene. CDR3 length: 15 amino acids. The CDR3 nucleotides read TGTGCCAGCAGAGAACTAGCGGGAGGGGGGAATGAGCAGTTCTTC. Protein product: CASRELAGGGNEQFF.

V and J are TRBV19 and TRBJ1-2; the match to TRBD1 covers 7 bases. Germline CDR1 reads LNHDA; CDR2 reads SQIVND (reference sequence). The length of the CDR3 is 15 residues. J gave up 1 base and V 5 bases, and 7 bases lay outside the gene matches. The CDR3, as DNA: TGTGCCAGTAGTGCTGGGACAGACCTTAACTATGGCTACACCTTC. Protein: CASSAGTDLNYGYTF.

The count of this clonotype is one. The chain carries TRBV7-2 and TRBJ2-1, with TRBD2 identical over 15 bases. The CDR3 loop spans 22 amino acids. Germline V gene data show CDR1 as SGHTA and CDR2 as FQGNSA. Trimming took 2 bases from V and 0 from J; bases not matched to a gene: 14. The CDR3 spells CASSLPTPGLAGGEGSYNEQFF. The CDR3 DNA sequence: TGTGCCAGCAGCTTACCTACGCCGGGACTAGCGGGAGGCGAGGGCTCCTACAATGAGCAGTTCTTC.

This clonotype occurred a few times. V usage is TRBV12-3 or TRBV12-4 and J usage is TRBJ2-1; 8 nucleotides line up with TRBD2. CDR3 size: 15 residues. V lost 3 bases to trimming and J lost 8 bases; unmatched junction nucleotides: 9. CDR3: CASSLSGRLHHEQFF. The CDR3 coding sequence is TGTGCCAGCAGTTTGAGCGGGAGACTCCACCATGAGCAGTTCTTC.

In its sample, this clonotype was seen a few times. The chain employs TRBV6-1 and TRBJ2-3; possibly TRBD2 for D (5 bases). The CDR3 loop spans 12 amino acids. Trimming left V 1 base short and J 8 bases short, with 7 bases between. Germline-derived CDR1 and CDR2 are MNHNS and SASEGT. This CDR3 reads CASSEDRGTQYF. The DNA for the CDR3 is TGTGCCAGCAGTGAAGACCGGGGTACGCAGTATTTT.

The chain links TRBV6-1 to TRBJ2-7, with TRBD1 identical over 8 bases. The V gene's germline CDR1 is MNHNS and CDR2 SASEGT. The trim removed 1 base at V and 3 bases at J, leaving 5 bases unmatched. The CDR3 loop spans 15 amino acids. The CDR3 sequence is CASSEERGQGYEQYF. The CDR3 region has the DNA TGTGCCAGCAGTGAAGAGAGAGGACAGGGCTACGAGCAGTACTTC.

The genes are TRBV20-1 and TRBJ2-7; D tentatively fits TRBD1 or TRBD2 (8 bases each). The CDR3 is 12 residues long. The germline CDR1 and CDR2 sequences are DFQATT and SNEGSKA (reference sequence). The V and J ends lost 3 bases and 9 bases respectively, with 15 bases between them. CDR3 sequence: CSASPGGTGQYF. CDR3 DNA sequence: TGCAGTGCTAGCCCGGGGGGGACAGGGCAGTACTTC.

The chain links TRBV25-1 to TRBJ2-7, with TRBD1 matching 7 bases. The germline gives CDR1 MGHDK, CDR2 SYGVNS. V lost 4 bases, J lost 6 bases, and 15 bases stayed unmatched. The CDR3 has 16 amino acids. CDR3 in amino acids: CASSARTQGMAAEQYF. As DNA, the CDR3 is TGTGCCAGCAGTGCAAGGACACAGGGGATGGCTGCCGAGCAGTACTTC.

This chain uses TRBV20-1 with TRBJ2-7; possible D gene TRBD2, 7 bases. The V end was cut by 5 bases, the J end by 0 bases, with 17 bases between. There are 15 residues in the CDR3. From germline, CDR1 is DFQATT and CDR2 SNEGSKA (reference sequence). The CDR3 reads CSAGGGRGLSYEQYF. The CDR3, as DNA: TGCAGTGCTGGGGGGGGGCGCGGGCTCTCCTACGAGCAGTACTTC.

The genes are TRBV29-1 and TRBJ2-1; TRBD1 matches 8 bases. Germline trimming cut 3 bases from V and 8 bases from J; bases unmatched to any gene: 9. Germline V gene data show CDR1 as SQVTM and CDR2 as ANQGSEA. This CDR3 contains 14 residues. The CDR3 sequence: CSVDGQGNIDEQFF. The DNA of the CDR3 is TGCAGCGTTGACGGACAGGGAAATATCGATGAGCAGTTCTTC.

The chain employs TRBV20-1 and TRBJ2-7; TRBD2 agrees at 11 bases. The germline V gene encodes CDR1 DFQATT and CDR2 SNEGSKA (reference sequence). The CDR3 runs to 19 residues. J was trimmed by 0 bases and V by 4 bases; bases with no gene match: 17. CDR3 residues: CSAISVTSGATMSSYEQYF. Here the CDR3 DNA reads TGCAGTGCTATCAGTGTGACTAGCGGGGCTACGATGAGCTCCTACGAGCAGTACTTC.

This clonotype was observed a few times. The chain combines TRBV12-3 or TRBV12-4 with TRBJ1-2; D call uncertain. The CDR3 extends over 14 amino acids. V was shortened by 7 bases and J by 0 bases, with 12 bases between the two germline ends. CDR3: CASTSLTANYGYTF. For the CDR3, the DNA is TGTGCCAGCACATCCCTGACGGCTAACTATGGCTACACCTTC.

In this sample, this clonotype turned up many times. V and J are TRBV7-2 and TRBJ2-7, with 8 bases matching TRBD1. In germline, CDR1 is SGHTA, CDR2 FQGNSA. This CDR3 contains 14 residues. The ends lost 5 bases at V and 0 bases at J; junction bases unmatched: 3. CDR3 nucleotide sequence: TGTGCCAGCAGCCCAGACAGGGGCTCCTACGAGCAGTACTTC. Residues: CASSPDRGSYEQYF. The whole variable domain, filled in from reference TRBV7-2 and TRBJ2-7, reads GAGVSQSPSNKVTEKGKDVELRCDPISGHTALYWYRQSLGQGLEFLIYFQGNSAPDKSGLPSDRFSAERTGGSVSTLTIQRTQQEDSAVYLCASSPDRGSYEQYFGPGTRLTVT.

The chain uses TRBV4-3 and TRBJ2-6; D is unresolved. Germline values: CDR1 LGHNA, CDR2 YSLEER. V was trimmed by 1 base and J by 2 bases, leaving 12 bases between them. There are 17 residues in the CDR3. The CDR3, as DNA: TGCGCCAGCAGCCAAGTCGCAGGAGAGCCTGGGGCCAACGTCCTGACTTTC. This encodes CASSQVAGEPGANVLTF.

The chain uses TRBV7-6 and TRBJ2-1; 8 nucleotides align to TRBD1. The CDR3 runs to 15 residues. The germline gives CDR1 SGHVS, CDR2 FNYEAQ. V was pared by 5 bases and J by 9 bases, with 12 bases of the junction left unmatched. CDR3 DNA: TGTGCCAGCAGCATAACCACGGGCGACAGGGGTGAGCAGTTCTTC. Translating it yields CASSITTGDRGEQFF.

The rearrangement uses TRBV7-2 and TRBJ2-1, with 8 bases lining up with TRBD1. The ends lost 5 bases at V and 7 bases at J; junction bases unmatched: 10. Germline V CDR1 and CDR2: SGHTA, FQGNSA. CDR3 size: 15 residues. The CDR3 region has the DNA TGTGCCAGCAGCACGATGACAGGGGCTGAGAATGAGCAGTTCTTC. It specifies CASSTMTGAENEQFF. The variable domain in full, completed from reference TRBV7-2 and TRBJ2-1, reads GAGVSQSPSNKVTEKGKDVELRCDPISGHTALYWYRQSLGQGLEFLIYFQGNSAPDKSGLPSDRFSAERTGGSVSTLTIQRTQQEDSAVYLCASSTMTGAENEQFFGPGTRLTVL.